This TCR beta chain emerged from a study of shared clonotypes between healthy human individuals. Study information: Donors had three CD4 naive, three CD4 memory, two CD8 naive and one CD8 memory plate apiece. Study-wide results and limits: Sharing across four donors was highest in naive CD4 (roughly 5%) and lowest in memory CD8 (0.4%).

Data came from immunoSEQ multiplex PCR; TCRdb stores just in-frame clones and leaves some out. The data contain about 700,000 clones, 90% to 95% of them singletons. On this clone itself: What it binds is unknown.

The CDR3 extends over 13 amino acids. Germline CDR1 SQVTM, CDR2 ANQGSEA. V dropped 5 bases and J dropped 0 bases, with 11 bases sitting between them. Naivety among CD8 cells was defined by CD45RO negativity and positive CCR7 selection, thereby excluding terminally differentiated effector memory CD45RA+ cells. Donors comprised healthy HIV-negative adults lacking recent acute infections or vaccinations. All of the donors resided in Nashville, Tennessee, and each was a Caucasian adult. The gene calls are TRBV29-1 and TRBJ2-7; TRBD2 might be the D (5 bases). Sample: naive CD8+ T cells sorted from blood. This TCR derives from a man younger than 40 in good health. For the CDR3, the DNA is TGCAGCGTTACAGCGGCGAGCTCCTACGAGCAGTACTTC. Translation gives CSVTAASSYEQYF.